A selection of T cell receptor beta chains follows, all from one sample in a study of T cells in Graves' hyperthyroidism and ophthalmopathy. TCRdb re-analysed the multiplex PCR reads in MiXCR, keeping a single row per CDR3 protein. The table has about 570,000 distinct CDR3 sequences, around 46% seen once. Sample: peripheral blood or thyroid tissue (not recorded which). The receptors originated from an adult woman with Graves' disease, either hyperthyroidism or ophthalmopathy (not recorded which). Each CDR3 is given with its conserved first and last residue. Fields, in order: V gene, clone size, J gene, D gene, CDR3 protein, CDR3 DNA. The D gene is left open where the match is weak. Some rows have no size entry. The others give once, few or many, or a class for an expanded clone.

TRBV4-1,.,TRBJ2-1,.,CASSQADTYNEQFF,TGCGCCAGCAGCCAAGCTGACACCTACAATGAGCAGTTCTTC
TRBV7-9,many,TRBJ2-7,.,CASSPYRELVDEQYF,TGTGCCAGCAGCCCTTACAGGGAGTTGGTCGACGAGCAGTACTTC
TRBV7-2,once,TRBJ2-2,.,CASSSLWGPGELFF,TGTGCCAGCAGCTCTCTATGGGGTCCCGGGGAGCTGTTTTTT
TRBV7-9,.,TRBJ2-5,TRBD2,CASSQAAAGDQETQYF,TGTGCCAGCAGCCAAGCCGCGGCGGGGGACCAAGAGACCCAGTACTTC
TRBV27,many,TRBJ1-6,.,CASSSSPLHF,TGTGCCAGCAGTTCGTCACCCCTCCACTTT
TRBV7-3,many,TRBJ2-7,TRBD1,CASSLQTGAYEQYF,TGTGCCAGCAGCTTGCAGACAGGGGCCTACGAGCAGTACTTC
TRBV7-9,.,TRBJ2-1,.,CASSLAVNEQFF,TGTGCCAGCAGCTTAGCCGTTAATGAGCAGTTCTTC
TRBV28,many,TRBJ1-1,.,CASSSYTGTLIAAFF,TGTGCCAGCAGTTCGTATACCGGGACGCTAATTGCAGCTTTCTTT
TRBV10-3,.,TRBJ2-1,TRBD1,CATRQGVIKYNEQFF,TGTGCCACCCGACAGGGGGTCATTAAATACAATGAGCAGTTCTTC
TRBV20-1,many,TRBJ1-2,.,CSARPDNYGYTF,TGCAGTGCTAGACCGGACAACTATGGCTACACCTTC
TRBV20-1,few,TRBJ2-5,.,CSAQETQYF,TGCAGTGCCCAAGAGACCCAGTACTTC
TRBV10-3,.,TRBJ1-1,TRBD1,CAISEGQGFGAFF,TGTGCCATCAGCGAGGGACAGGGATTTGGAGCTTTCTTT
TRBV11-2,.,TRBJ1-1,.,CASSLSIVSTEAFF,TGTGCCAGCAGCCTCAGCATTGTTAGCACTGAAGCTTTCTTT
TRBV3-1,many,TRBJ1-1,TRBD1,CASSHEDREAFF,TGTGCCAGCAGCCATGAGGACAGGGAAGCTTTCTTT
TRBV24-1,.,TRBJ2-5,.,CATSDLGEQETQYF,TGTGCCACCAGTGACCTTGGGGAACAGGAGACCCAGTACTTC
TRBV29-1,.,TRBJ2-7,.,CALGPWTVSYEQYF,TGTGCCTTGGGGCCTTGGACAGTCTCCTACGAGCAGTACTTC
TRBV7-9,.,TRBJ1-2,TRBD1,CASSLGTGVGYTF,TGTGCCAGCAGCCTGGGGACAGGGGTCGGCTACACCTTC
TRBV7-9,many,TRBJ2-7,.,CASSHRDNSYEQYF,TGTGCCAGCAGCCACCGGGACAACTCCTACGAGCAGTACTTC
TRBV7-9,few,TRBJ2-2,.,CASSLAEYPGELFF,TGTGCCAGCAGCTTAGCGGAGTACCCCGGGGAGCTGTTTTTT
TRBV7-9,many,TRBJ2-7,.,CASSLQTGMLTYEQYF,TGTGCCAGCAGCTTACAGACAGGCATGCTGACCTACGAGCAGTACTTC
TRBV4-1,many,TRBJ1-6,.,CASSPGTGNSPLHF,TGCGCCAGCAGCCCCGGGACGGGAAATTCACCCCTCCACTTT
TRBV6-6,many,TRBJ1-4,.,CASSRTPGHRNEKLFF,TGTGCCAGCAGTCGGACACCGGGACATAGAAATGAAAAACTGTTTTTT
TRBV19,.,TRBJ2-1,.,CASSMGRDNEQFF,TGTGCCAGTAGTATGGGCAGGGACAATGAGCAGTTCTTC
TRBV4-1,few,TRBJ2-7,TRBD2,CASSQHPGGGIGASYEQYF,TGCGCCAGCAGCCAACACCCCGGGGGGGGAATAGGGGCCTCCTACGAGCAGTACTTC
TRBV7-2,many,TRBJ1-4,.,CASGTYTNEKLFF,TGTGCCAGCGGGACTTATACCAATGAAAAACTGTTTTTT
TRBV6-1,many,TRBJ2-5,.,CASSPWTQTQETQYF,TGTGCCAGCAGCCCGTGGACACAGACCCAAGAGACCCAGTACTTC
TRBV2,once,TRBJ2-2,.,CASVGGTGELFF,TGTGCCAGCGTCGGAGGGACAGGGGAGCTGTTTTTT
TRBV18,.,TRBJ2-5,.,CASSPPGARETQYF,TGTGCCAGCTCACCTCCTGGGGCTCGAGAGACCCAGTACTTC
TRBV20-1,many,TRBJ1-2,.,CSARGGAGYGYTF,TGCAGTGCTAGAGGAGGGGCGGGCTATGGCTACACCTTC
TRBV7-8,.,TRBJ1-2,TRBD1,CASSIDDRVNYGYTF,TGTGCCAGCAGCATAGACGACAGGGTTAACTATGGCTACACCTTC
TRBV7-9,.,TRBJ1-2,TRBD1,CASSSGQGATNYGYTF,TGTGCCAGCAGCTCCGGACAGGGGGCCACTAACTATGGCTACACCTTC
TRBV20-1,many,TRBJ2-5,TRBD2,CSARDALAGYQETQYF,TGCAGTGCTAGAGATGCGCTAGCGGGGTACCAAGAGACCCAGTACTTC
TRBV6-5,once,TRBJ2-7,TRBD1,CASSSSRDRGYEQYF,TGTGCCAGCAGCTCCTCCCGGGACAGGGGTTACGAGCAGTACTTC
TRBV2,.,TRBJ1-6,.,CASSGTRQETPLHF,TGTGCCAGCAGTGGGACACGTCAGGAGACACCCCTCCACTTT
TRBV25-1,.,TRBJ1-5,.,CASSEFGGGEQPQHF,TGTGCCAGCAGTGAATTCGGTGGGGGCGAGCAGCCCCAGCATTTT
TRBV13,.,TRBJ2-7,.,CASKITGPLYEQYF,TGTGCCAGCAAGATTACAGGGCCTTTATACGAGCAGTACTTC
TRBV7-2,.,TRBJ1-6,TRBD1,CASSLFWDRGNSPLHF,TGTGCCAGCAGCTTATTTTGGGACAGGGGGAATTCACCCCTCCACTTT
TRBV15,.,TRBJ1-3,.,CATSRETSSAGVTGFGYTIYF,TGTGCCACCAGCAGAGAAACCTCCTCAGCGGGAGTCACCGGGTTCGGGTACACCATATATTTT
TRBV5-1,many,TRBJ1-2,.,CASRPGISNYGYTF,TGCGCCAGCAGGCCAGGGATTAGTAACTATGGCTACACCTTC
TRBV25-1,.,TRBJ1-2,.,CASSESGSLNYGYTF,TGTGCCAGCAGTGAATCTGGCAGTCTTAACTATGGCTACACCTTC
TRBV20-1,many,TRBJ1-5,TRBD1,CSAIEQGPLSNQPQHF,TGCAGTGCTATTGAACAGGGGCCCCTTAGCAATCAGCCCCAGCATTTT
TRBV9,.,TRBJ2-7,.,CASSAGPWYYEQYF,TGTGCCAGCAGCGCCGGGCCTTGGTATTACGAGCAGTACTTC
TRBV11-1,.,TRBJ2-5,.,CASSKLRTQETQYF,TGTGCCAGCAGCAAACTACGTACCCAAGAGACCCAGTACTTC
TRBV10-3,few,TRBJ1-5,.,CAISGRDNTYEHF,TGTGCCATCAGTGGCAGGGACAACACTTACGAGCATTTT
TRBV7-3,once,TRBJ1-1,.,CASSLTGALAFF,TGTGCCAGCAGCTTAACGGGGGCTTTGGCTTTCTTT